The entry below describes one T cell receptor (beta chain). Its target is not known. The data originate from a study of blood T cells in healthy people across ages. A J-beta primer mix and a sample-barcoded 5' primer were used in a second PCR of about 7 to 12 cycles. TCRdb re-called the 5' RACE reads with MiXCR, one entry per CDR3 protein. The sample lists 800,000 or so distinct CDR3 sequences; around two thirds were seen once. Whole-study results and caveats: More naive CD4+ cells and higher diversity were found in long-lived than in aged donors. PBMCs were not sorted, which prevented a conclusive comparison of naive versus antigen-experienced cells.

The CDR3 is 16 residues long. Trimming at V came to 2 bases and at J to 3 bases, leaving 6 bases not matched to a gene. Germline V gene sequence: CDR1 MNHEY, CDR2 SVGEGT. The sequencing sample was made of blood. The gene calls are TRBV6-2 or TRBV6-3 and TRBJ2-1, with 8 bases identical to TRBD1. This clonotype was obtained from a man aged 25 to 40 in good health. CDR3: CASSYPRDRYYNEQFF. For the CDR3, the DNA is TGTGCCAGCAGTTACCCCCGGGACAGGTACTACAATGAGCAGTTCTTC.